Detailed here is one T cell receptor beta chain. No antigen is known for it. This sample was taken from a study of beta chain features in type 1 diabetes. Study at large: Healthy donors, compared against patients, showed similar age, gender and cell yields. Study-wide findings and caveats: In all four CD4+ subsets, TCRB CDR3 length was significantly, moderately reduced in type 1 diabetes. Researchers could not determine here whether HLA type influences TCRB rearrangement.

Deletions cut 6 bases from V and 4 bases from J, with 15 bases between. This CDR3 contains 14 residues. Germline assignment: CDR1 KGHSH and CDR2 LQKENI. The entirety of the isolated RNA underwent reverse transcription, so expressed TCRB transcripts were sequenced. Libraries were prepared by immunoSEQ multiplex PCR; TCRdb keeps only in-frame clonotypes and omits some of them. The sample includes about 150,000 clones, under 60% of them seen just once. V and J are TRBV18 and TRBJ1-1; a possible D gene is TRBD1 (5 bases). Material: Tregs from blood. The receptor comes from a young man in good health. DNA of the CDR3: TGTGCCAGCTCGGGAGGGGCAACAGGCACTGAAGCTTTCTTT. Residues: CASSGGATGTEAFF.